This T cell receptor (beta chain) was profiled in a study of blood T cells in healthy people across ages. Combining a sample-barcoded 5' primer with a J-beta primer mix, a second PCR ran for about 7 to 12 cycles. TCRdb used MiXCR to reprocess the 5' RACE reads, holding one entry per CDR3 protein. The repertoire consists of about 680,000 distinct CDR3 sequences, with roughly 50% occurring once and the leading ten covering roughly 31%. Comment on this clonotype: What it binds is unknown.

Broader study findings: Naive T cell percentage showed a strong correlation with the diversity of TCR beta.

Input material: blood. This receptor was obtained from a woman aged 55 to 70 in good health.

The CDR3 region has the DNA TGTGCCAGCAGCTCGGGATGGGGGAATGAGCAGTTCTTC. This encodes CASSSGWGNEQFF. The chain recombines TRBV7-2 with TRBJ2-1; D might be TRBD1 or TRBD2, each matching 5 bases. CDR3 length equals 13 residues. Germline V lookup: CDR1 SGHTA, CDR2 FQGNSA. Trimming left V 4 bases short and J 7 bases short, with 11 bases between.